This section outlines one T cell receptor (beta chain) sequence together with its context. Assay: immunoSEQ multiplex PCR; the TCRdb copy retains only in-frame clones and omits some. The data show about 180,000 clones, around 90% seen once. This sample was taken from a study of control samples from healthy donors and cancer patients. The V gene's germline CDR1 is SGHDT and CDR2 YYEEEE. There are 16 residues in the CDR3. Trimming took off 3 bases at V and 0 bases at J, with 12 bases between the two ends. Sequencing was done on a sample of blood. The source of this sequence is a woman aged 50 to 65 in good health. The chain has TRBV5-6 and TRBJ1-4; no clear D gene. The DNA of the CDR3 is TGTGCCAGCAGCTCGATTAGACTCACAACTAATGAAAAACTGTTTTTT. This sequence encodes CASSSIRLTTNEKLFF.